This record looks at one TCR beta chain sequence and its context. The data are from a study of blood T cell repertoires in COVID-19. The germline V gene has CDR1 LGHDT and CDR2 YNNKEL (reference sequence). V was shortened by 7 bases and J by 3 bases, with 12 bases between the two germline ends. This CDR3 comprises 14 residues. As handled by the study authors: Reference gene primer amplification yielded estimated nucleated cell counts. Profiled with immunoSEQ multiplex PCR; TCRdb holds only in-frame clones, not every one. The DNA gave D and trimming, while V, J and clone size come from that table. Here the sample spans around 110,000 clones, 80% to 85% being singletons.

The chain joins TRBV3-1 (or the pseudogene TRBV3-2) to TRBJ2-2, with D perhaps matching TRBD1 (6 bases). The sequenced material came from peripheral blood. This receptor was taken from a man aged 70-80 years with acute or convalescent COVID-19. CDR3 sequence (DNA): TGTGCCAGCAACCGGGACAAAGACACCGGGGAGCTGTTTTTT. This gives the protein CASNRDKDTGELFF.